This T cell receptor (beta chain) was observed in a study of T cells in Graves' hyperthyroidism and ophthalmopathy. Study information: Peripheral blood was obtained at initial diagnosis, preceding any treatment.

It was RNA transcripts that yielded the amplified TCR beta CDR3 regions. When the TCR CDR3 underwent first-round RT-PCR, the HTBI primer set was used. TCRdb analysed the multiplex PCR reads with MiXCR anew, one entry per CDR3 protein. The table lists fewer than 400,000 distinct CDR3 sequences, over 15% of them singletons, with around a third in the top ten. This CDR3 is built from 16 residues. V dropped 4 bases and J dropped 8; count of bases not matched to a gene: 13. Whole-study findings and limits: A median around 6.4 months before onset, the model predicted ophthalmopathy.

The diagnostic basis comprised clinical symptoms, serum thyroxine and TRAb, thyroid ultrasound and orbital computed tomography. Out of approximately 10 ml of fresh peripheral blood came the PBMCs. This clonotype was seen only a few times. Antigen: not known. The rearrangement links TRBV12-3 or TRBV12-4 to TRBJ2-1; TRBD2 matches 8 bases. The sequenced sample was blood. The TCR sequence derives from a man aged 25-45 years with Graves' hyperthyroidism. CDR3 sequence: CASSWGEAGGGYEQFF. For the CDR3, the DNA is TGTGCCAGCAGTTGGGGGGAAGCGGGCGGGGGGTATGAGCAGTTCTTC.